The source of this T cell receptor (beta chain) is a study of blood T cells in healthy people across ages. Study-wide context: Roughly one uniquely barcoded beta molecule per two T cells was captured.

There were at least 5 micrograms of total RNA extracted from every sample. The use of a sample-barcoded 5' primer and a J-beta primer mix characterized a second PCR of roughly 6 to 11 cycles. TCRdb analysed the 5' RACE reads with MiXCR anew, one entry per CDR3 protein. The table shows roughly 1,800,000 distinct CDR3 sequences, with around 48% occurring only once. This clonotype was seen a few times. V lost 5 bases, J lost 0 bases, and 12 bases stayed unmatched. CDR1 SGHTA and CDR2 FQGNSA come from the germline V gene. CDR3 length: 18 residues. The receptor was derived from a woman aged 35 to 49 in good health. The sequencing sample was made of blood. The genes are TRBV7-2 and TRBJ2-1, with 8 nucleotides matching TRBD2. As DNA, the CDR3 is TGTGCCAGCAGCACCAGCGGGGGAGGTTTTAGCTCCTACAATGAGCAGTTCTTC. It codes for CASSTSGGGFSSYNEQFF.